A single sample is the source of the 25 T cell receptor beta chains below, sequenced in a study of beta chain features in type 1 diabetes. The investigators reverse transcribed all of the isolated RNA, so they sequenced expressed TCRB transcripts. TCRdb's table, derived via immunoSEQ multiplex PCR, lists solely in-frame clones and lacks some. The sample consists of 300,000 to 350,000 clones, 13% of them appearing once. Antigen specificity for these receptors is unknown. Study-level findings and limits: People with Type 1 diabetes carried modestly yet significantly shorter TCRB CDR3s in all four CD4+ subsets.

The sample consisted of naive CD4+ T cells from blood. The receptors derive from a woman aged 18-29 years with type 1 diabetes.

This clone was seen a few times. The chain carries TRBV7-2 and TRBJ2-1; 8 bases align to TRBD2. Germline CDR1 is SGHTA and CDR2 is FQGNSA. The CDR3 runs 12 residues. Trimming cost V 8 bases and J 9 bases; bases outside gene matches: 6. Here the CDR3 DNA reads TGTGCCAGCCGGGAACTAGCGGCTGAGCAGTTCTTC. This codes for CASRELAAEQFF.

This clone was observed a few times. The V gene is TRBV2, the J gene TRBJ2-3, with 11 bases fitting TRBD2. The CDR3 has 19 amino acids. Trimming cost V 8 bases and J 1 base; bases outside gene matches: 17. Germline-derived CDR1 and CDR2 are SNHLY and FYNNEI. Written as DNA, the CDR3 is TGTGCCAGCGGCCGGCCCGGGACTAGCGGAAGAGGGGGCACAGATACGCAGTATTTT. Amino acid sequence: CASGRPGTSGRGGTDTQYF.

This clone was observed a few times. The chain is built from TRBV9 and TRBJ1-5; weak D call: TRBD1 (6 bases). CDR3 length: 14 amino acids. V was cut by 4 bases and J by 2 bases, with 10 bases left in between. Germline-derived CDR1 and CDR2 are SGDLS and YYNGEE. CDR3 nucleotides: TGTGCCAGCAGCCCGGACAGTGGCAATCAGCCCCAGCATTTT. Encoded protein: CASSPDSGNQPQHF.

This clone was picked up a small number of times. The chain joins TRBV7-8 to TRBJ2-1, with D possibly TRBD2 on 6 matching bases. Per germline, CDR1 SGHVS and CDR2 FQNEAQ. The germline V and J ends were trimmed by 3 bases and 9 bases, with 15 bases remaining between them. The CDR3 is made up of 14 amino acids. DNA of the CDR3: TGTGCCAGCAGCTTGGACGGGGGTTTTGGTGAGCAGTTCTTC. This translates into CASSLDGGFGEQFF.

This clone was seen a few times. This rearrangement joins TRBV19 to TRBJ2-1; D is possibly TRBD2 (6 bases). Trimming removed 6 bases at V and 7 bases at J, with 13 bases between. The germline V gene encodes CDR1 LNHDA and CDR2 SQIVND (reference sequence). The CDR3 contains 13 residues. The CDR3 here is CASRPSGGNEQFF. The DNA of the CDR3 is TGTGCCAGTAGACCAAGTGGGGGGAATGAGCAGTTCTTC.

The rearrangement joins TRBV2 to TRBJ2-7; maybe TRBD1 (5 bases). This CDR3 is 12 amino acids long. CDR1 and CDR2 (germline): SNHLY, FYNNEI. The ends were cut back, 7 bases at V and 3 bases at J, with 10 bases in the middle. CDR3 bases: TGTGCCAGCAAGGCCAGGGTCTACGAGCAGTACTTC. This sequence encodes CASKARVYEQYF.

In its sample, this clone was seen a few times. V and J are TRBV7-2 and TRBJ2-6; D is ambiguous. Germline V lookup: CDR1 SGHTA, CDR2 FQGNSA. CDR3 size: 17 residues. The V end lost 5 bases, the J end lost 2 bases, and 16 bases lay between the germline ends. DNA of the CDR3: TGTGCCAGCAGCCTCCGTCCCGGTGCCCCTGGGGCCAACGTCCTGACTTTC. This translates into CASSLRPGAPGANVLTF.

The genes are TRBV29-1 and TRBJ2-1, with 8 nucleotides matching TRBD2. The trim removed 7 bases at V and 3 bases at J, leaving 11 bases unmatched. This CDR3 comprises 15 residues. Germline CDR1 is SQVTM and CDR2 is ANQGSEA. CDR3 nucleotides: TGCAGCGCCCGAGGTAGCGGGACCCACTACAATGAGCAGTTCTTC. Translation gives CSARGSGTHYNEQFF.

The table lists this clone with a few counts. The chain links TRBV9 to TRBJ2-1; the D gene is possibly TRBD2 (7 bases). The CDR3 extends over 14 amino acids. The V end lost 6 bases, the J end lost 3 bases, and 13 bases lay between the germline ends. Germline CDR1 and CDR2: SGDLS and YYNGEE. In DNA, the CDR3 is TGTGCCAGCAACGGACTAGGGGGCTACAATGAGCAGTTCTTC. Residues: CASNGLGGYNEQFF. Full variable domain (remainder filled in from reference TRBV9 and TRBJ2-1): DSGVTQTPKHLITATGQRVTLRCSPRSGDLSVYWYQQSLDQGLQFLIQYYNGEERAKGNILERFSAQQFPDLHSELNLSSLELGDSALYFCASNGLGGYNEQFFGPGTRLTVL.

There are a few counts of this clone. The sample has other DNA sequences that encode this CDR3 too. The chain is built from TRBV6-1 and TRBJ2-1; 11 nucleotides agree with TRBD2. The CDR3 totals 15 residues. J lost 3 bases, V lost 4 bases, and 2 bases had no gene match. Germline CDR1 is MNHNS and CDR2 is SASEGT. The CDR3 region is CASSAGTSGYNEQFF. In nucleotides, the CDR3 is TGTGCCAGCAGTGCGGGGACTAGCGGCTACAATGAGCAGTTCTTC.

The J gene is TRBJ2-1, the V gene TRBV28, with TRBD1 matching 10 bases. Germline V gene lookup returns CDR1 MDHEN and CDR2 SYDVKM. CDR3 length: 15 amino acids. The trim removed 4 bases at V and 3 bases at J, leaving 3 bases unmatched. In nucleotides, the CDR3 is TGTGCCAGCAGTTCCGGGACAGGGGTCTACAATGAGCAGTTCTTC. Residues: CASSSGTGVYNEQFF.

This rearrangement joins TRBV6-6 to TRBJ2-7; TRBD2 matches at 8 bases. CDR1 MNHNY and CDR2 SVGAGI come from the germline V gene (reference sequence). V lost 0 bases and J lost 8; bases outside the gene matches: 3. The length of the CDR3 is 13 residues. The CDR3 sequence is CASSYSAGAQQYF. The CDR3 nucleotides are TGTGCCAGCAGTTACTCAGCGGGAGCTCAGCAGTACTTC.

V is TRBV9 and J is TRBJ2-3, with 9 bases fitting TRBD2. Trimming removed 4 bases from V and 3 bases from J; junction bases left unmatched: 9. CDR3 length: 16 residues. Per germline, CDR1 SGDLS and CDR2 YYNGEE. The CDR3 sequence: CASSPTPGLATDTQYF. The CDR3 DNA reads TGTGCCAGCAGCCCAACCCCGGGACTAGCAACAGATACGCAGTATTTT.

This chain links TRBV11-3 with TRBJ1-4, with a possible D match to TRBD1 (6 bases). Germline V gene lookup returns CDR1 SGHNT and CDR2 YENEEA. V gave up 9 bases and J gave up 5 bases, with 13 bases separating them. The CDR3 has 13 amino acids. CDR3 protein: CASRRGINEKLFF. The CDR3 region has the DNA TGTGCCAGTAGAAGGGGGATCAATGAAAAACTGTTTTTT.

The genes are TRBV4-3 and TRBJ2-3, with D perhaps TRBD1 (6 bases). V lost 0 bases to trimming and J lost 1 base, with 14 bases between them. The germline gives CDR1 LGHNA, CDR2 YSLEER. This CDR3 comprises 17 residues. CDR3 coding DNA: TGCGCCAGCAGCCAAGATACCAGGGGTCTGGGCACAGATACGCAGTATTTT. Translated: CASSQDTRGLGTDTQYF.

The J gene is TRBJ2-5, the V gene TRBV11-3; the match to TRBD2 covers 7 bases. CDR3 size: 13 residues. The ends lost 1 base at V and 9 bases at J; junction bases unmatched: 5. Germline V gives CDR1 SGHNT, CDR2 YENEEA. In DNA, the CDR3 is TGTGCCAGCAGCTTAGTCGCAGGGAGGGCCCAGTACTTC. Translating gives CASSLVAGRAQYF.

The rearrangement uses TRBV7-8 and TRBJ1-5; D possibly corresponds to TRBD1 (5 bases). The CDR3 consists of 16 residues. Between the trimmed V and J ends, which lost 3 bases and 0 bases, there was a span of 12 bases. The germline gives CDR1 SGHVS, CDR2 FQNEAQ. CDR3 protein: CASSFQTGYSNQPQHF. The CDR3 DNA sequence: TGTGCCAGCAGCTTTCAAACAGGATATAGCAATCAGCCCCAGCATTTT.

The chain is built from TRBV6-6 and TRBJ2-7; possible D gene TRBD2, 6 bases. The CDR3 loop spans 13 amino acids. The germline V gene has CDR1 MNHNY and CDR2 SVGAGI (reference sequence). The V end lost 5 bases, the J end lost 6 bases, and 14 bases lay between the germline ends. In DNA form, the CDR3 reads TGTGCCAGCAGTCCTACGGGAGAAGCCGAGCAGTACGTC. It translates to CASSPTGEAEQYV.

The CDR3 sequence is CASSQEGVDTQYF. CDR3 sequence (DNA): TGTGCCAGCAGCCAAGAAGGGGTGGATACGCAGTATTTT. The chain links TRBV4-2 to TRBJ2-3, with TRBD1 as a possible D gene (5 bases). Trimming pared 0 bases from V and 6 bases from J, leaving 7 bases between. The CDR3 totals 13 residues. CDR1 is LGHNA and CDR2 is YNFKEQ in the germline V gene.

J is TRBJ2-1 and V is TRBV6-5, with D perhaps TRBD2 (6 bases). V dropped 8 bases and J dropped 0 bases, with 11 bases sitting between them. Germline loops: CDR1 MNHEY, CDR2 SVGAGI. The CDR3 spans 14 residues. As DNA, the CDR3 is TGTGCCAGCTACGACGGGAGCTCCTACAATGAGCAGTTCTTC. Its translation: CASYDGSSYNEQFF.

This clone was seen only a few times. The genes are TRBV2 and TRBJ1-5; D is uncertain. This CDR3 is 11 amino acids long. Per the germline V gene, CDR1 is SNHLY and CDR2 is FYNNEI. Deletions cut 8 bases from V and 7 bases from J, with 9 bases between. The CDR3 protein is CASGGGQPQHF. CDR3 nucleotide sequence: TGTGCCAGCGGAGGAGGGCAGCCCCAGCATTTT. Based on the CDR3 plus reference TRBV2 and TRBJ1-5, the full variable domain is EPEVTQTPSHQVTQMGQEVILRCVPISNHLYFYWYRQILGQKVEFLVSFYNNEISEKSEIFDDQFSVERPDGSNFTLKIRSTKLEDSAMYFCASGGGQPQHFGDGTRLSIL.

This rearrangement joins TRBV5-1 to TRBJ2-5, with 7 bases identical to TRBD1. This CDR3 comprises 15 residues. CDR1 SGHRS and CDR2 YFSETQ come from the germline V gene. Germline trimming cut 3 bases from V and 4 bases from J; bases unmatched to any gene: 9. The CDR3, as DNA: TGCGCCAGCAGCTCCGGGGCAGGGGGTGGAGAGACCCAGTACTTC. Translating it yields CASSSGAGGGETQYF.

This chain links TRBV4-2 with TRBJ2-5, with 8 bases identical to TRBD2. Germline CDR1 is LGHNA and CDR2 is YNFKEQ. V was clipped by 1 base and J by 5 bases; unmatched bases: 6. The CDR3 totals 15 residues. The CDR3 DNA reads TGTGCCAGCAGCCAAGCGGGGACTAGTCAGGAGACCCAGTACTTC. It yields the protein CASSQAGTSQETQYF.

The rearrangement links TRBV30 to TRBJ1-1; D unclear. Trimming removed 3 bases from V and 7 bases from J, with 12 bases in between. The CDR3 is made up of 12 amino acids. The germline V gene has CDR1 GTSNPN and CDR2 SVGIG (reference sequence). CDR3: CAWSQTELEAFF. The DNA for the CDR3 is TGTGCCTGGAGCCAAACAGAACTTGAAGCTTTCTTT.

This clone was seen only a few times. V is TRBV7-9 and J is TRBJ2-1; 12 bases are shared with TRBD2. This CDR3 has 17 residues. Looked up from germline, CDR1 is SEHNR and CDR2 is FQNEAQ (reference sequence). The trim removed 0 bases at V and 5 bases at J, leaving 5 bases unmatched. DNA of the CDR3: TGTGCCAGCAGCTTAGCCTTACTAGCGGGAGGAAACAATGAGCAGTTCTTC. This translates into CASSLALLAGGNNEQFF.